This TCR beta chain appears in the sequencing data of a study of OX40 agonist ivuxolimab in advanced cancers. Note on this clone: The antigen is unknown.

Study conclusions and caveats: At doses 0.1 to 3.0 mg/kg, CD4+ and CD8+ clones expanded.

Trimming shortened V by 2 bases and J by 5 bases, and 13 bases separated the two germline ends. CDR3 length equals 15 residues. CDR1 is LNHDA and CDR2 is SQIVND in the germline V gene (reference sequence). Using immunoSEQ multiplex PCR, the repertoire was profiled, and TCRdb retains in-frame clones only, with some absent. The sample holds around 80,000 clones, 70% to 90% seen once. The sequence was obtained from an adult with an advanced solid tumor such as melanoma, head and neck, liver or kidney cancer. Specimen: CD4+ or CD8+ T cells sorted from blood, collected in a trial of the OX40 agonist ivuxolimab. V is TRBV19 and J is TRBJ1-5; perhaps TRBD1 as D (6 bases). In DNA form, the CDR3 reads TGTGCCAGTAGTATATACTCGGGGGCTGATCAGCCCCAGCATTTT. Protein product: CASSIYSGADQPQHF.